The clone carrying this T cell receptor (beta chain) was picked up one time. Its specificity is not known. The entry originates in a study of shared clonotypes between healthy human individuals. V was pared by 6 bases and J by 7 bases, with 13 bases between. CDR1 DFQATT and CDR2 SNEGSKA come from the germline V gene (reference sequence). This CDR3 spans 11 amino acids. It was across several immunoSEQ plates that each subset's genomic DNA was evenly split. Sequencing was performed with immunoSEQ multiplex PCR; in TCRdb, only in-frame clones are kept and a portion is missing. The table has almost 750,000 clones, roughly 72% seen once. Regarding the study as a whole: The rarefaction results pointed to incomplete sorted-subset sequencing despite large depth.

The V gene is TRBV20-1, the J gene TRBJ2-7; maybe TRBD1 (6 bases). The sequence was obtained from a woman aged 25 to 39 in good health. The sequencing sample was made of memory CD4+ T cells sorted from blood. Described subset: CD45RA-negative fraction. For the CDR3, the DNA is TGCAGTGCCCGACAGGATCTGGAGCAGTACTTC. The encoded protein is CSARQDLEQYF.